The present T cell receptor (beta chain) was sequenced within a study of shared clonotypes between healthy human individuals (dated by TCRdb to about 2020). At the level of the whole study: A couple of women and a few men aged 18 to 49 years were included in the cohort. For each donor, CD4 naive and CD4 memory were each given three plates, CD8 naive was given two plates, and CD8 memory was given one plate. Between about 0.9 and 8.9 billion PBMCs per donor were obtained by leukapheresis. Libraries were prepared and TCR repertoires were sequenced by different laboratories using diverse techniques, in order to increase sequencing depth and limit assay-specific biases. To estimate repertoire size and how much clonotype sharing occurs between individuals, the study deeply sequenced the blood TCR repertoires of a handful of healthy adults. What the authors observed across the whole study: Based on pairwise subsampling, the degree of clonotype sharing among donors was expected to be affected by sequencing depth. Because the study included a small number of donors, the genetic and exposure-history diversity represented was limited. Around 5.4% of naive CD4, 3.5% of naive CD8, about 2.1% of memory CD4, and less than 0.45% of memory CD8 clonotypes were shared across a handful of donors. Even with the large sequencing depth, rarefaction of the sorted-subset datasets indicated that sequencing was incomplete. Only blood was sampled, and tissue TCR repertoires likely differ from those in blood. Naive subsets generally had larger estimated clonotype richness than memory subsets did. Higher generation probabilities were observed for clonotypes shared by all four sorted-subset donors than for non-shared clonotypes.

The CDR3, cysteine through phenylalanine, is 14 amino acids long. The kept DNA is CDR3 alone, 42 bases in frame from the first base. The junction carries 13 bases between V and J, which are trimmed by 5 bases and 5 bases respectively. CDR1 MNHEY and CDR2 SVGAGI were looked up in the germline V gene. The donors were healthy, HIV-negative adults who had no recently reported acute infections or vaccinations. Only Caucasian adults living in Nashville, Tennessee, USA were represented among the donors. CD4+ T cells were enriched by magnetic negative selection, after which naive cells were positively selected on CD45RA and the negative fraction was taken as the memory subset. After blood collection by leukapheresis, PBMCs were isolated using Ficoll-Histopaque density gradient centrifugation and then cryopreserved in the vapor phase of liquid nitrogen. Analytical flow cytometry was used to check the purity and quantity of every magnetically sorted T cell population. From each sorted fraction, genomic DNA was isolated and quantified by UV absorbance on a Nanodrop 2000c.

Using the deep immunoSEQ assay, multiplex PCR amplified TCR CDR3 regions from genomic DNA. Extracted genomic DNA from each cell subset was spread evenly across all wells of several immunoSEQ 96-well plates, with each plate serving as a replicate. For sorted subsets, 200 to 250 ng genomic DNA, equal to tens of thousands of T cell genomes, was loaded into each replicate PCR. Purified libraries were quantified with a Qubit 3.0 fluorometer, sized on a Bioanalyzer 2100, and re-quantified with the KAPA Library Quantification kit. Every immunoSEQ 96-well plate was sequenced on a dedicated single-read 150-cycle Illumina NextSeq 550 flow cell. As for how the authors treated the data: Because the immunoSEQ output held only junctional sequences and lacked quality scores, the filtering could not match the filtering applied to full-length reads. To assign V/J genes and CDR3, sequences were annotated using PyIR, a Python wrapper for IgBLAST v1.9, with IMGT germline references. Reads were removed for weak V/J assignments (E-value above 1e-6), missing CDR3, stop codons, out-of-frame junctions, or ambiguous translated residues. V3J clonotypes were defined by identical inferred V gene, J gene, and CDR3 amino acid sequence. To compute the percentage overlap between repertoires, the number of shared unique clonotypes was divided by the size of the smaller repertoire. Repertoire richness was assessed with RTK rarefaction, the Chao1 estimator, and Recon v2.1 estimates of unobserved clonotypes. Generation probabilities for all TCRbeta clonotypes obtained by the gDNA method from a few donors were computed using OLGA. This immuneACCESS table, as held by TCRdb, lists in-frame sequences with V and J called but not all clones. Of the missing ones, under half trace to an unresolved V gene in checked studies; the others have no known cause. From that table come the V and J calls and clone size; the DNA was used to work out D and trimming. This sample has about 520,000 clones in its table, and about 96% of those were observed once. The ten biggest clones cover 0.05% to 0.08% of the sample.

As to this clone: The antigen it recognizes is unknown. No much larger clone exists at a distance of one base, and base qualities are not known.

This chain is built from TRBV6-5 and TRBJ2-1; TRBD2 is a weak D gene call, 6 bases matching. This clonotype was sampled from a woman in her 30s in good health. Sequenced sample: naive CD4+ T cells sorted from blood. According to the study, the label for this sample's cell subset or site signals: CD45RA+ positively selected. The nucleotide sequence reads TGTGCCAGCAGTGCCGGGAGTCGACACAATGAGCAGTTCTTC. Translation gives CASSAGSRHNEQFF.